These 14 T cell receptor beta chains share one sample of origin, sequenced in a study of technical replicates of blood from a few donors. Method: immunoSEQ multiplex PCR; TCRdb's copy keeps in-frame clones and lacks some. The sample has roughly 92,000 clones, 85% to 95% seen once. Sequencing used T cells isolated from PBMCs. The receptors here all came from a human donor in good health.

In this sample, this clone turned up once. This chain joins TRBV29-1 and TRBJ1-1, with TRBD1 identical over 9 bases. The CDR3 sequence is 11 residues long. The V segment lost 6 bases and the J segment 12 bases; nucleotides outside the gene matches: 8. Germline assignment: CDR1 SQVTM and CDR2 ANQGSEA. The CDR3 bases are TGCAGCGTAGGCCAAACAGGGGGCCCTTTCTTT. Protein product: CSVGQTGGPFF.

V is TRBV7-2 and J is TRBJ2-7; TRBD2 matches at 8 bases. This CDR3 is 16 amino acids long. Germline CDR1 reads SGHTA; CDR2 reads FQGNSA. V was clipped by 3 bases and J by 1 base; unmatched bases: 8. Here the CDR3 reads CASSFRRTSGSYEQYF. The CDR3 bases are TGTGCCAGCAGCTTTAGGAGAACTAGCGGATCCTACGAGCAGTACTTC.

This chain connects TRBV7-3 to TRBJ2-2, with a possible D match to TRBD2 (5 bases). The length of the CDR3 is 14 residues. Trimming took off 3 bases at V and 6 bases at J, with 11 bases between the two ends. Germline CDR1 is SGHTA and CDR2 is FQGTGA. The CDR3 nucleotides are TGTGCCAGCAGCTTGGACGGGGTCCCCGGGGAGCTGTTTTTT. It translates to CASSLDGVPGELFF.

V is TRBV14 and J is TRBJ2-1, with D possibly TRBD1 on 6 matching bases. The CDR3 extends over 15 amino acids. Per germline, CDR1 SGHDN and CDR2 FVKESK. The V and J ends lost 5 bases and 4 bases respectively, with 15 bases between them. The CDR3 DNA follows: TGTGCCAGCAGCATACAGGGTGGGTTTTACAATGAGCAGTTCTTC. This codes for CASSIQGGFYNEQFF.

The chain recombines TRBV25-1 with TRBJ2-1, with TRBD2 identical over 9 bases. This CDR3 contains 16 residues. The V and J ends lost 0 bases and 5 bases, in that order; junction bases with no gene match: 5. CDR1 and CDR2 (germline): MGHDK, SYGVNS. The CDR3 nucleotides are TGTGCCAGCAGTGAATATGCTAGCGGGGAAAACAATGAGCAGTTCTTC. It specifies CASSEYASGENNEQFF.

The chain has TRBV28 and TRBJ2-5; D not resolved. There are 11 residues in the CDR3. The V end lost 2 bases, the J end lost 4 bases, and 2 bases lay between the germline ends. Germline values: CDR1 MDHEN, CDR2 SYDVKM. The CDR3 here is CASSLRETQYF. As DNA, the CDR3 is TGTGCCAGCAGTTTACGAGAGACCCAGTACTTC.

The chain couples TRBV4-2 to TRBJ1-5; 7 bases are shared with TRBD1. The CDR3 is 14 amino acids. Germline-derived CDR1 and CDR2 are LGHNA and YNFKEQ. V was clipped by 4 bases and J by 3 bases; unmatched bases: 3. The CDR3 nucleotides are TGTGCCAGCAGCCCGACAGGGAACAATCAGCCCCAGCATTTT. It encodes CASSPTGNNQPQHF.

The rearrangement links TRBV9 to TRBJ2-5, with a tentative D call TRBD2 (5 bases). V lost 3 bases to trimming and J lost 4 bases, with 10 bases between them. The CDR3 length is 13 residues. Germline CDR1 is SGDLS and CDR2 is YYNGEE. The CDR3 spells CASSGPGRETQYF. In DNA form, the CDR3 reads TGTGCCAGCAGCGGGCCGGGGAGAGAGACCCAGTACTTC.

The chain has TRBV19 and TRBJ1-2, with D tentatively TRBD1 (6 bases). This CDR3 is built from 15 residues. The germline V and J ends were trimmed by 3 bases and 8 bases, with 19 bases remaining between them. Germline-derived CDR1 and CDR2 are LNHDA and SQIVND (reference sequence). CDR3 in amino acids: CASSIQGPKVWGYTF. As DNA, the CDR3 is TGTGCCAGTAGTATCCAGGGGCCTAAGGTTTGGGGCTACACCTTC.

The V call is TRBV11-2, the J call TRBJ2-7; weak D call: TRBD1 (6 bases). The length of the CDR3 is 14 residues. V lost 5 bases and J lost 5, with 16 bases in between. Germline values: CDR1 SGHAT, CDR2 FQNNGV. The CDR3 DNA reads TGTGCCAGCAGCCCCCTACAGGGCTACGACGAGCAGTACTTC. It translates to CASSPLQGYDEQYF.

The V gene is TRBV19, the J gene TRBJ2-1, with D possibly being TRBD1 (6 bases). The germline V gene has CDR1 LNHDA and CDR2 SQIVND (reference sequence). The V end was cut by 1 base, the J end by 6 bases, with 13 bases between. The CDR3 contains 15 residues. In DNA, the CDR3 is TGTGCCAGTAGTATAGGGGCGACAGGATTCAATGAGCAGTTCTTC. Its protein is CASSIGATGFNEQFF. The variable domain in full, with the rest retrieved from reference TRBV19 and TRBJ2-1, is DGGITQSPKYLFRKEGQNVTLSCEQNLNHDAMYWYRQDPGQGLRLIYYSQIVNDFQKGDIAEGYSVSREKKESFPLTVTSAQKNPTAFYLCASSIGATGFNEQFFGPGTRLTVL.

The rearrangement uses TRBV11-3 and TRBJ1-1; no firm D call. Trimming pared 5 bases from V and 0 bases from J, leaving 7 bases between. The CDR3 consists of 13 residues. Germline V gene data show CDR1 as SGHNT and CDR2 as YENEEA. As DNA, the CDR3 is TGTGCCAGCAGCGATACAGTGAACACTGAAGCTTTCTTT. Encoded protein: CASSDTVNTEAFF.

This rearrangement joins TRBV5-1 to TRBJ1-2; 7 positions agree with TRBD1. The V gene end was trimmed by 4 bases and the J gene end by 4 bases; junction bases not matched to a gene: 13. There are 16 residues in the CDR3. The germline gives CDR1 SGHRS, CDR2 YFSETQ. CDR3 region: CASSQRTGDYIYGYTF. CDR3 DNA sequence: TGCGCCAGCAGCCAAAGGACAGGAGATTACATCTATGGCTACACCTTC.

The rearrangement links TRBV4-1 to TRBJ2-7; no firm D call. Trimming removed 1 base from V and 2 bases from J, with 12 bases in between. Germline CDR1 MGHRA, CDR2 YSYEKL. CDR3 length: 15 residues. CDR3 nucleotide sequence: TGCGCCAGCAGCCAAGGCCTTGAGGAGCCCTACGAGCAGTACTTC. This encodes CASSQGLEEPYEQYF.